What follows are 10 T cell receptor beta chains derived from one specimen sequenced in a study of cytomegalovirus exposure and HLA in healthy donors. The primer mix had 60 Vbeta and 13 Jbeta primers. TCRdb keeps only in-frame clones here, not all; method: immunoSEQ multiplex PCR. The profile shows around 70,000 clones, over 75% of them singletons. Sequenced input: PBMCs. These receptors all come from a human donor in good health.

This chain connects TRBV20-1 to TRBJ2-1, with D uncertain. The CDR3 spans 10 residues. V lost 6 bases and J 9 bases, leaving 9 bases between the germline ends. The germline gives CDR1 DFQATT, CDR2 SNEGSKA (reference sequence). The CDR3 DNA reads TGCAGTGCCCCCCGGGTTGAGCAGTTCTTC. This codes for CSAPRVEQFF.

The CDR3: CASSYSIVSNQPQHF. In DNA form, the CDR3 reads TGTGCCAGCAGTTACTCGATAGTAAGCAATCAGCCCCAGCATTTT. This rearrangement joins TRBV6-5 to TRBJ1-5; D unresolved. This CDR3 region has 15 residues. V lost 0 bases and J lost 1, with 7 bases in between. Germline V gene lookup returns CDR1 MNHEY and CDR2 SVGAGI.

The V call is TRBV6-1, the J call TRBJ1-3, with 9 bases that match TRBD1. Trimming at V came to 2 bases and at J to 3 bases, leaving 5 bases not matched to a gene. The germline gives CDR1 MNHNS, CDR2 SASEGT. This CDR3 is built from 16 residues. Here the CDR3 DNA reads TGTGCCAGCAGTGAATGGGGACAGGGTAGTGGAAACACCATATATTTT. This gives the protein CASSEWGQGSGNTIYF.

V is TRBV18 and J is TRBJ1-1, with D hard to call. This CDR3 comprises 15 residues. From germline, CDR1 is KGHSH and CDR2 LQKENI. The V and J ends lost 3 bases and 1 base respectively, with 12 bases between them. CDR3 nucleotides: TGTGCCAGCTCACCGGAGGGTCTCTCGAACACTGAAGCTTTCTTT. Translated, it gives CASSPEGLSNTEAFF.

The rearrangement uses TRBV5-4 and TRBJ1-1; 7 positions agree with TRBD1. The V gene's germline CDR1 is SGHNT and CDR2 YYREEE (reference sequence). CDR3 length equals 15 residues. After removal of 2 bases from V and 1 base from J, the junction contained 5 bases not matched to a gene. CDR3 sequence: CASSFLQGENTEAFF. In DNA, the CDR3 is TGTGCCAGCAGCTTCCTTCAGGGGGAGAACACTGAAGCTTTCTTT.

CDR3 loop: CASSRRQGEYQPQHF. The CDR3 coding sequence is TGTGCCAGTAGTCGTCGACAGGGGGAGTACCAGCCCCAGCATTTT. The rearrangement joins TRBV19 to TRBJ1-5; 9 positions match TRBD1. Trimming cost V 5 bases and J 7 bases; bases outside gene matches: 9. The CDR3 loop spans 15 amino acids. From germline, CDR1 is LNHDA and CDR2 SQIVND (reference sequence).

As regards this clone: The germline gene is not matched at one end of the junction; a read error may be the cause. This rearrangement joins TRBV19 to TRBJ1-5; D may be TRBD1 (6 bases). The CDR3 spans 17 residues. The germline gives CDR1 LNHDA, CDR2 SQIVND (reference sequence). CDR3 loop: CASSLDRFVYSNQPQHF. The CDR3 nucleotides are TGTGCCAGTAGTTTAGACAGGTTCGTTTATAGCAATCAGCCCCAGCATTTT.

This CDR3 reads CASSPPGTGDGYTF. The CDR3 coding sequence is TGTGCCAGCAGCCCCCCTGGGACAGGGGATGGCTACACCTTC. The rearrangement joins TRBV7-3 to TRBJ1-2; 10 positions agree with TRBD1. This CDR3 is 14 amino acids long. V lost 5 bases to trimming and J lost 6 bases; unmatched junction nucleotides: 6. Germline V gene data show CDR1 as SGHTA and CDR2 as FQGTGA.

The V gene is TRBV25-1, the J gene TRBJ1-5, with D possibly being TRBD1 (5 bases). This CDR3 has 14 amino acids. Trimming cost V 3 bases and J 4 bases, with 10 bases left between them. The germline gives CDR1 MGHDK, CDR2 SYGVNS. The CDR3 is CASSDWGGNQPQHF. DNA of the CDR3: TGTGCCAGCAGTGACTGGGGGGGAAATCAGCCCCAGCATTTT. Together with reference TRBV25-1 and TRBJ1-5, the CDR3 gives the full variable domain: EADIYQTPRYLVIGTGKKITLECSQTMGHDKMYWYQQDPGMELHLIHYSYGVNSTEKGDLSSESTVSRIRTEHFPLTLESARPSHTSQYLCASSDWGGNQPQHFGDGTRLSIL.

The rearrangement joins TRBV7-3 to TRBJ2-3; D gene uncertain. CDR1 is SGHTA, CDR2 FQGTGA, per germline. The CDR3 totals 13 residues. Trimming pared 5 bases from V and 7 bases from J, leaving 13 bases between. The CDR3 sequence is CASSATERHTQYF. In DNA, the CDR3 is TGTGCCAGCAGCGCGACTGAACGCCATACGCAGTATTTT.